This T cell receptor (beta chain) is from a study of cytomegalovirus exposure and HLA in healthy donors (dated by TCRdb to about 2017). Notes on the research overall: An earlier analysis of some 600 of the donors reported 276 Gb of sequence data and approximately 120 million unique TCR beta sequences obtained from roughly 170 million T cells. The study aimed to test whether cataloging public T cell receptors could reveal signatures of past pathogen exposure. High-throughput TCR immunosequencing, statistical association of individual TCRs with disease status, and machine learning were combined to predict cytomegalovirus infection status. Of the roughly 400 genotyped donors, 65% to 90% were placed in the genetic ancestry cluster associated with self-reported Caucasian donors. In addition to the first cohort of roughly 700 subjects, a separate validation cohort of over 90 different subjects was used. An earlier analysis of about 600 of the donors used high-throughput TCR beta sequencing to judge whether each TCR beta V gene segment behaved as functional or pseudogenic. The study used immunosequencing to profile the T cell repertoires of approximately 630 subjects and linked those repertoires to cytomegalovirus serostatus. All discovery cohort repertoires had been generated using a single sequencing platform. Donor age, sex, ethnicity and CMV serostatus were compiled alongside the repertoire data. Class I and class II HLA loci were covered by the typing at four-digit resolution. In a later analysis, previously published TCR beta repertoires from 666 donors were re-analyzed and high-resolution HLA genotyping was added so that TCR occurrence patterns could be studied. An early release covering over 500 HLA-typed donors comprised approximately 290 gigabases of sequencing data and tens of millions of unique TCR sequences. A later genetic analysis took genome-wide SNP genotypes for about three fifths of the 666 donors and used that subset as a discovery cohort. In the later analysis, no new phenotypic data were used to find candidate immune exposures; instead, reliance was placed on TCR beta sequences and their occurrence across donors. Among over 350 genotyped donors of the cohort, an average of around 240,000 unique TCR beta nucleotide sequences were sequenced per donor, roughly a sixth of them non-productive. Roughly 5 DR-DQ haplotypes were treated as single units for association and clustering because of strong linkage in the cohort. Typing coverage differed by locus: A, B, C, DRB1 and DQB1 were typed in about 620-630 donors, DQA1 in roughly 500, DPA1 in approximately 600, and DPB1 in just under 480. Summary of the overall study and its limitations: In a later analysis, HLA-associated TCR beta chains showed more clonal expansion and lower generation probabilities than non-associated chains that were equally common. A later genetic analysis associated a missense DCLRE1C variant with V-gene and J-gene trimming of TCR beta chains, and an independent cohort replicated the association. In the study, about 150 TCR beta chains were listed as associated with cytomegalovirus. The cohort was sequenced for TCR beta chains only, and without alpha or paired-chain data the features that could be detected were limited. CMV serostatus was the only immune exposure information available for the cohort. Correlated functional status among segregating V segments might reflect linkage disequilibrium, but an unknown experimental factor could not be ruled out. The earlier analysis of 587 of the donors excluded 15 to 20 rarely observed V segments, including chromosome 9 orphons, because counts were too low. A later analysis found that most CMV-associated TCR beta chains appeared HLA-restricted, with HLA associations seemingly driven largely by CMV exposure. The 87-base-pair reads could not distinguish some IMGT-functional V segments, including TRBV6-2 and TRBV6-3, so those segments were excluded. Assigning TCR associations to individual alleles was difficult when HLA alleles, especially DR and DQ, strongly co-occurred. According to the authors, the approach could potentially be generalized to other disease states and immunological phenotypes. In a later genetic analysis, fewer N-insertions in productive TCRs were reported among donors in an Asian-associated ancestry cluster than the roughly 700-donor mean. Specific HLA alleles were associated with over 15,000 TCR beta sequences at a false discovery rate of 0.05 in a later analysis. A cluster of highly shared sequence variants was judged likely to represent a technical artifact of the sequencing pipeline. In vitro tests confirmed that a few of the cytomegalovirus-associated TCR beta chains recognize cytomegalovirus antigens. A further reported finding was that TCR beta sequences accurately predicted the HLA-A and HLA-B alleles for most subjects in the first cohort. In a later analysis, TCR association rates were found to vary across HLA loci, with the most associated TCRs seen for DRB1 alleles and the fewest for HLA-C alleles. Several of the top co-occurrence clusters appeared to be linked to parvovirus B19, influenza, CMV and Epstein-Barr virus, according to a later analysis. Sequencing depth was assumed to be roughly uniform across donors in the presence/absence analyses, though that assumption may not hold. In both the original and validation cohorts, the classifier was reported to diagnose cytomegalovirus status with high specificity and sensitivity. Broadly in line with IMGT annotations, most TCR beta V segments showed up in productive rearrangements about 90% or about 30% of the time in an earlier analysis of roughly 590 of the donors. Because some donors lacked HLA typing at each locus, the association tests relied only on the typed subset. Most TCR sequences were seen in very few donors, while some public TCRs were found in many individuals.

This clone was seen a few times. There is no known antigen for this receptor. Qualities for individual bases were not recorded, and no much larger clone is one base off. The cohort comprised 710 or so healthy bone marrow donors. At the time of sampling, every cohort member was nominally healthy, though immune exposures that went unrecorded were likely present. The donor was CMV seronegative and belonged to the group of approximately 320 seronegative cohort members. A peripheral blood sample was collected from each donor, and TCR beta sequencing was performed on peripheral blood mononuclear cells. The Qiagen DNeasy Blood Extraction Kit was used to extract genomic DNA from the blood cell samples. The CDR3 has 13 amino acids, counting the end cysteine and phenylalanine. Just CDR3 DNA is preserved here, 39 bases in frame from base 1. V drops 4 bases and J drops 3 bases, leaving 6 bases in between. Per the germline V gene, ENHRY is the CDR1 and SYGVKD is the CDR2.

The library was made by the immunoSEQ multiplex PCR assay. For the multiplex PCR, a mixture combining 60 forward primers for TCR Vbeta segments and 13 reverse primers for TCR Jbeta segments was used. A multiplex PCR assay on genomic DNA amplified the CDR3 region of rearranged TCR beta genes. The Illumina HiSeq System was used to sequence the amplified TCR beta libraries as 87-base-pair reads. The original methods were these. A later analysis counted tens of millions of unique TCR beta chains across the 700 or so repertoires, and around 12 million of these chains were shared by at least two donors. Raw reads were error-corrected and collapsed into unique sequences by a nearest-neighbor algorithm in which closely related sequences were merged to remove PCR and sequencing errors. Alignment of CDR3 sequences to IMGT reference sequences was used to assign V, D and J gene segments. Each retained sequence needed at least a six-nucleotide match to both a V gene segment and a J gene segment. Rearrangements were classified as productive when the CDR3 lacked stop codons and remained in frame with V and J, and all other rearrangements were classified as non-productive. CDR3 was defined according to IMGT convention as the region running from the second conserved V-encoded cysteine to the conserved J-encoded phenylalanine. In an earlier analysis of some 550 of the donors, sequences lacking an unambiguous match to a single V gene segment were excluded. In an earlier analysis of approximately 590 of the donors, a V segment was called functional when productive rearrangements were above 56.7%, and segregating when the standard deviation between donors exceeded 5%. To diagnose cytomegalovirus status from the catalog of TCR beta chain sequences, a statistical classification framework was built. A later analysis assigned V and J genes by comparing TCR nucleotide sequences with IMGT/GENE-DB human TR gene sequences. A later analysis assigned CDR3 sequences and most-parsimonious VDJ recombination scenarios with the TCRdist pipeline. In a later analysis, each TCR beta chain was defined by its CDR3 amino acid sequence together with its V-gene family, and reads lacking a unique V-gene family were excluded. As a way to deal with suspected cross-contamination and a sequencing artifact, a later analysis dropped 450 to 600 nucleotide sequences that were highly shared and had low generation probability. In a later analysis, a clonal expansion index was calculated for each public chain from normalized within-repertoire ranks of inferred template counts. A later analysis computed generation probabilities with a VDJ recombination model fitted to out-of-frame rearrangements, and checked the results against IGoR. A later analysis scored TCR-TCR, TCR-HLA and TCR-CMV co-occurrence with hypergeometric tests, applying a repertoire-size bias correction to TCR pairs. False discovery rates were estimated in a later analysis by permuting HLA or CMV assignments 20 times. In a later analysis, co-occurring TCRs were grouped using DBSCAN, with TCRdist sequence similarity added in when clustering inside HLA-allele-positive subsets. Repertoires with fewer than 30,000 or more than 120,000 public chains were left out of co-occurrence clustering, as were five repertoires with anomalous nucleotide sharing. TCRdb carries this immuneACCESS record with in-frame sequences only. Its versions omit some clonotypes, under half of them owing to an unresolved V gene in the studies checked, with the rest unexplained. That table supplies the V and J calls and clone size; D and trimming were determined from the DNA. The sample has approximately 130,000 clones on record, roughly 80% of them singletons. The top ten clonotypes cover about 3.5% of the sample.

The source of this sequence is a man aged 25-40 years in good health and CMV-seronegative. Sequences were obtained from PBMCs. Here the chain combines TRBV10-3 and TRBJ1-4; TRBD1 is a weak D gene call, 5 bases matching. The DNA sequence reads TGTGCCATCAGTGCAGGGTCTAATGAAAAACTGTTTTTT. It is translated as CAISAGSNEKLFF.